This TCR beta chain stems from a study of cytomegalovirus exposure and HLA in healthy donors (dated by TCRdb to the late 2010s). Regarding the research as a whole: An earlier analysis of roughly 610 of the donors reported approximately 300 Gb of sequence data and around 100 million unique TCR beta sequences obtained from around 180 million T cells. Using immunosequencing, the study profiled T cell repertoires from around 680 subjects and related those repertoires to cytomegalovirus serostatus. Among the roughly 390 genotyped donors, approximately 81% belonged to the genetic ancestry cluster associated with self-reported Caucasian donors. Both class I and class II loci were covered by HLA typing, at four-digit resolution. Several DR-DQ haplotypes were handled as single units for association and clustering because linkage in the cohort was strong. Rather than using new phenotypic data, the later analysis identified candidate immune exposures from TCR beta sequences and from how often those sequences occurred across donors. The number of typed donors differed by locus: roughly 629-640 for A, B, C, DRB1 and DQB1; 522 for DQA1; approximately 600 for DPA1; and 400 to 480 for DPB1. In an earlier analysis of several hundred of the donors, high-throughput TCR beta sequencing was used to judge whether each TCR beta V gene segment behaved as functional or pseudogenic. Across some 400 genotyped donors of the cohort, an average of approximately 240,000 unique TCR beta nucleotide sequences per donor were sequenced, and approximately 19% of those sequences were non-productive. Along with the roughly 670-subject first cohort, a separate validation cohort of about 110 different subjects was used. Every discovery cohort repertoire had been produced on one sequencing platform. A later analysis re-analyzed previously published TCR beta repertoires from roughly 690 donors and added high-resolution HLA genotyping to study TCR occurrence patterns. A later genetic analysis took genome-wide SNP genotypes for about 55% of the 666 donors and used that subset as a discovery cohort. The study was designed to test whether signatures of past pathogen exposure could be identified by cataloging public T cell receptors. Donor age, sex, ethnicity and CMV serostatus were compiled alongside the repertoire data. To predict cytomegalovirus infection status, the study combined high-throughput TCR immunosequencing, statistical association of individual TCRs with disease status, and machine learning. An early release covering more than 500 HLA-typed donors comprised about 300 gigabases of sequencing data and roughly 85 million unique TCR sequences.

The method was the immunoSEQ multiplex PCR assay. For the multiplex PCR, a mixture combining 60 forward primers for TCR Vbeta segments and 13 reverse primers for TCR Jbeta segments was used. A multiplex PCR assay on genomic DNA amplified the CDR3 region of rearranged TCR beta genes. The amplified TCR beta libraries were sequenced on the Illumina HiSeq System as 87-base-pair reads. The authors' analysis ran thus. A later analysis counted about 80 million unique TCR beta chains across the 600 to 850 repertoires, and around 12 million of these chains were shared by at least two donors. A nearest-neighbor algorithm error-corrected the raw reads and collapsed the reads into unique sequences, merging closely related sequences to remove PCR and sequencing errors. Alignment of CDR3 sequences to IMGT reference sequences was used to assign V, D and J gene segments. For a sequence to be retained, at least a six-nucleotide match to both a V gene segment and a J gene segment was required. Rearrangements were called productive when the CDR3 lacked stop codons and stayed in frame with V and J; all others were non-productive. Following IMGT convention, CDR3 was defined as the stretch from the second conserved V-encoded cysteine up to the conserved J-encoded phenylalanine. The earlier analysis of 587 of the donors excluded any sequence lacking an unambiguous match to a single V gene segment. In an earlier analysis of 587 of the donors, V segments were called functional above 56.7% productive rearrangements and were called segregating when the between-donor standard deviation exceeded 5%. A statistical classification framework was built to diagnose cytomegalovirus status from the catalog of TCR beta chain sequences. In a later analysis, TCR nucleotide sequences were compared against IMGT/GENE-DB human TR gene sequences so that V and J genes could be assigned. In a later analysis, CDR3 sequences and most-parsimonious VDJ recombination scenarios were assigned using the TCRdist pipeline. In a later analysis, every TCR beta chain was defined by the combination of its CDR3 amino acid sequence and its V-gene family, and reads without a unique V-gene family were dropped. As a way to deal with suspected cross-contamination and a sequencing artifact, a later analysis dropped roughly 620 nucleotide sequences that were highly shared and had low generation probability. In a later analysis, a clonal expansion index was calculated for each public chain from normalized within-repertoire ranks of inferred template counts. In a later analysis, generation probabilities were computed using a VDJ recombination model fitted to out-of-frame rearrangements, and the results were checked against IGoR. In a later analysis, TCR-TCR, TCR-HLA and TCR-CMV co-occurrence was scored with hypergeometric tests, and a repertoire-size bias correction was applied to TCR pairs. False discovery rates were estimated in a later analysis by permuting HLA or CMV assignments 20 times. A later analysis grouped co-occurring TCRs with DBSCAN, adding TCRdist sequence similarity when clustering within HLA-allele-positive subsets. Co-occurrence clustering excluded repertoires with fewer than 30,000 or more than 120,000 public chains, plus five with anomalous nucleotide sharing. This immuneACCESS table, as held by TCRdb, lists in-frame sequences with V and J called but not all clones. Of the missing ones, under half trace to an unresolved V gene in checked studies; the others have no known cause. V, J and clone size derive from that table, while D and trimming were established from the DNA sequence. This sample is represented by some 120,000 clones; roughly two thirds of them were singletons. The biggest ten clones account for about 1.5% of the sample.

Overall results and qualifications from the work: In a later analysis, 15,000 to 20,000 TCR beta sequences were associated with specific HLA alleles at a false discovery rate of 0.05. According to a later analysis, most CMV-associated TCR beta chains appeared to be HLA-restricted, and the HLA associations seemed to be driven largely by CMV exposure. The study gave a list of about 150 TCR beta chains associated with cytomegalovirus. About 17 rarely observed V segments, including chromosome 9 orphons, were excluded from the earlier analysis of some 590 of the donors because counts were too low. In an earlier analysis of about 600 of the donors, most TCR beta V segments appeared in productive rearrangements about 87% or about 30% of the time, broadly matching IMGT annotations. A later analysis reported that several top co-occurrence clusters appeared linked to parvovirus B19, influenza, CMV and Epstein-Barr virus. A cluster of highly shared sequence variants was judged likely to represent a technical artifact of the sequencing pipeline. This cohort had only TCR beta chains sequenced, and the lack of alpha or paired-chain data limited which features could be detected. In a later analysis, HLA-associated TCR beta chains were found to be more clonally expanded and to have lower generation probabilities than equally common non-associated chains. When HLA alleles, especially DR and DQ, strongly co-occurred, TCR associations were difficult to assign to individual alleles. Presence/absence analyses assumed roughly uniform sequencing depth across donors, an assumption that may not hold. In a later analysis, the rate of TCR association differed among HLA loci, with DRB1 alleles having the most associated TCRs and HLA-C alleles having the fewest. According to the authors, the approach could potentially be generalized to other disease states and immunological phenotypes. A further reported finding was that TCR beta sequences accurately predicted the HLA-A and HLA-B alleles for most subjects in the first cohort. Cytomegalovirus status was reported to be diagnosed by the classifier with high specificity and sensitivity in both the original and validation cohorts. A few of the identified cytomegalovirus-associated TCR beta chains were confirmed in vitro to be specific for cytomegalovirus antigens. Most TCR sequences were observed very rarely across donors, whereas some public TCRs were present in many individuals. CMV serostatus was the only immune exposure information available for the cohort. Some IMGT-functional V segments, including TRBV6-2 and TRBV6-3, could not be told apart with the 87-base-pair reads, so those segments were excluded. V-gene and J-gene trimming of TCR beta chains was associated with a missense DCLRE1C variant in a later genetic analysis, and the association was replicated in an independent cohort. A later genetic analysis reported fewer N-insertions in productive TCRs among donors in an Asian-associated ancestry cluster than the roughly 620-donor mean. Because HLA typing was unavailable for some donors at each locus, only the typed subset was used in association tests. Linkage disequilibrium might explain the correlated functional status among segregating V segments, but an unknown experimental factor could not be excluded.

Reading from cysteine to phenylalanine, the CDR3 counts 16 amino acids. Only the CDR3 DNA is retained, 48 bases long and in frame from the first base. The V and J ends are trimmed by 8 bases and 0 bases, leaving 17 bases between them. The germline V gene supplies CDR1 MDHEN and CDR2 SYDVKM. In total, over 600 healthy bone marrow donors made up the cohort. Cohort members were all nominally healthy when sampled, although unrecorded immune exposures were likely present. The donor was CMV seropositive and was included in the group of approximately 310 seropositive cohort members. A peripheral blood sample was collected from each donor, and TCR beta sequencing was performed on peripheral blood mononuclear cells. The Qiagen DNeasy Blood Extraction Kit was used to extract genomic DNA from the blood cell samples. This clone came up a few times. Its antigen is unknown. Per-nucleotide qualities are absent, and no much larger clonotype sits a single base away.

The clonotype was recovered from a man aged 30-40 years in good health and CMV-seropositive. The specimen sequenced was PBMCs. Recombination joined TRBV28 with TRBJ2-1; the D gene cannot be resolved reliably. The CDR3 amino acid sequence is: CASRWSPRGSYNEQFF. The nucleotide sequence is given as TGTGCCAGCCGCTGGAGTCCCCGCGGCTCCTACAATGAGCAGTTCTTC. Full variable domain (CDR3 extended with the reference TRBV28 and TRBJ2-1 proteins): DVKVTQSSRYLVKRTGEKVFLECVQDMDHENMFWYRQDPGLGLRLIYFSYDVKMKEKGDIPEGYSVSREKKERFSLILESASTNQTSMYLCASRWSPRGSYNEQFFGPGTRLTVL.